The 13 T cell receptor beta chains below all came from one sample that was sequenced in a study of T cell responses to AZD1222 COVID-19 vaccine. Only in-frame clones appear in the TCRdb table, and some are missing; sequencing was by immunoSEQ multiplex PCR. Here the sample spans about 97,000 clones, more than 75% being singletons. The specimen comprised peripheral blood, sampled 28 days after the second AZD1222 dose. The source is an adult who received the AZD1222 COVID-19 vaccine.

V and J are TRBV6-5 and TRBJ1-1; no firm D call. In germline, CDR1 is MNHEY, CDR2 SVGAGI. The CDR3 is made up of 12 amino acids. The CDR3 loop reads CVRRRSHTEAFF. The DNA of the CDR3 is TGTGTCAGGAGGCGCAGTCACACTGAAGCTTTCTTT.

The gene calls are TRBV14 and TRBJ2-7; 7 positions agree with TRBD1. The ends lost 3 bases at V and 6 bases at J; junction bases unmatched: 5. Looked up from germline, CDR1 is SGHDN and CDR2 is FVKESK. The CDR3 runs 13 residues. This chain's CDR3 is CASSQIPGGEQYF. The CDR3 coding sequence is TGTGCCAGCAGCCAGATCCCAGGGGGCGAGCAGTACTTC. Drawing the rest from reference TRBV14 and TRBJ2-7, the complete variable domain is EAGVTQFPSHSVIEKGQTVTLRCDPISGHDNLYWYRRVMGKEIKFLLHFVKESKQDESGMPNNRFLAERTGGTYSTLKVQPAELEDSGVYFCASSQIPGGEQYFGPGTRLTVT.

This chain joins TRBV9 and TRBJ2-1, with 10 bases aligning to TRBD1. V trimming: 5 bases; J trimming: 9 bases; junction bases outside the gene matches: 14. The CDR3 contains 16 residues. The germline V gene encodes CDR1 SGDLS and CDR2 YYNGEE. CDR3 in DNA: TGTGCCAGCAGTAAGAGCGGGGCTGGGGACAGGGGTGAGCAGTTCTTC. Translated, it gives CASSKSGAGDRGEQFF. Full variable domain (missing parts from reference TRBV9 and TRBJ2-1): DSGVTQTPKHLITATGQRVTLRCSPRSGDLSVYWYQQSLDQGLQFLIQYYNGEERAKGNILERFSAQQFPDLHSELNLSSLELGDSALYFCASSKSGAGDRGEQFFGPGTRLTVL.

The chain joins TRBV6-2 or TRBV6-3 to TRBJ2-3; maybe TRBD2 (6 bases). The V gene's germline CDR1 is MNHEY and CDR2 SVGEGT. The V end was cut by 2 bases, the J end by 1 base, with 16 bases between. CDR3 length equals 17 residues. This CDR3 is CASSYGPPGAGTDTQYF. In nucleotides, the CDR3 is TGTGCCAGCAGTTACGGCCCCCCGGGAGCGGGCACAGATACGCAGTATTTT.

The chain uses TRBV3-1 (or the pseudogene TRBV3-2) and TRBJ2-7; tentative D call: TRBD1 (6 bases). The V gene lost 0 bases and the J gene lost 0 bases, with 12 bases spanning the gap. The CDR3 sequence is 16 residues long. From germline, CDR1 is LGHDT and CDR2 YNNKEL (reference sequence). CDR3 protein: CASSQDWNRASYEQYF. The CDR3 coding sequence is TGTGCCAGCAGCCAAGACTGGAACAGGGCCTCCTACGAGCAGTACTTC.

This clone turned up a few times. The rearrangement uses TRBV5-1 and TRBJ2-1; 9 bases agree with TRBD2. The V gene end was trimmed by 3 bases and the J gene end by 6 bases; junction bases not matched to a gene: 4. Germline CDR1 and CDR2: SGHRS and YFSETQ. CDR3 length: 14 amino acids. For the CDR3, the DNA is TGCGCCAGCAGCTCGGGACTAGCTCCCAATGAGCAGTTCTTC. Protein: CASSSGLAPNEQFF.

This chain connects TRBV7-9 to TRBJ2-7; no firm D call. The CDR3 is 14 residues long. The ends were cut back, 2 bases at V and 2 bases at J, with 10 bases in the middle. In germline, CDR1 is SEHNR, CDR2 FQNEAQ (reference sequence). Written as DNA, the CDR3 is TGTGCCAGCAGCTTAAGCACCAGACCCTACGAGCAGTACTTC. Translation gives CASSLSTRPYEQYF.

The V call is TRBV7-2, the J call TRBJ2-7; TRBD1 matches at 9 bases. V lost 6 bases to trimming and J lost 2 bases; unmatched junction nucleotides: 8. This CDR3 spans 15 amino acids. CDR1 and CDR2 (germline): SGHTA, FQGNSA. CDR3 residues: CASRLGGQGAYEQYF. As DNA, the CDR3 is TGTGCCAGCAGGCTAGGGGGACAGGGTGCCTACGAGCAGTACTTC.

This sequence joins TRBV18 and TRBJ2-1; D is perhaps TRBD2 (6 bases). This CDR3 comprises 16 residues. Per germline, CDR1 KGHSH and CDR2 LQKENI. Deletions cut 4 bases from V and 0 bases from J, with 13 bases between. The CDR3 sequence is CASSLDSGSSYNEQFF. CDR3 DNA: TGTGCCAGCTCACTAGATAGCGGTAGCTCCTACAATGAGCAGTTCTTC.

This clone was observed a handful of times. J is TRBJ1-2 and V is TRBV5-8; no clear D gene. The V and J ends lost 0 bases and 4 bases respectively, with 7 bases between them. There are 13 residues in the CDR3. Germline assignment: CDR1 SGHTS and CDR2 YDEGEE. CDR3 nucleotides: TGTGCCAGCAGCTTGGGCGATTTCTATGGCTACACCTTC. Translation gives CASSLGDFYGYTF.

This rearrangement joins TRBV5-4 to TRBJ1-2; 7 positions match TRBD1. Trimming cost V 0 bases and J 7 bases; bases outside gene matches: 9. Germline CDR1 is SGHNT and CDR2 is YYREEE (reference sequence). This CDR3 comprises 15 residues. CDR3 DNA: TGTGCCAGCAGCTTGGGACAGGGACTGGAGGGTGGCTACACCTTC. This codes for CASSLGQGLEGGYTF.

This sequence joins TRBV28 and TRBJ2-5, with D perhaps assigned TRBD1 or TRBD2 (5 bases each). Trimming shortened V by 3 bases and J by 5 bases, and 19 bases separated the two germline ends. The CDR3 is 16 residues long. The germline V gene encodes CDR1 MDHEN and CDR2 SYDVKM. The CDR3 loop is CASSFVSRGRGETQYF. CDR3 DNA: TGTGCCAGCAGTTTCGTCTCCCGGGGACGGGGCGAGACCCAGTACTTC.

V gene TRBV5-4 combines with J gene TRBJ1-2, with D uncertain. The length of the CDR3 is 14 residues. Trimming shortened V by 0 bases and J by 7 bases, and 13 bases separated the two germline ends. CDR1 and CDR2 (germline): SGHNT, YYREEE (reference sequence). CDR3 region: CASSLAFGVGGYTF. For the CDR3, the DNA is TGTGCCAGCAGCTTGGCTTTTGGGGTCGGTGGCTACACCTTC.